These 3 T cell receptor beta chains originate from one sample sequenced in a study of Graves' ophthalmopathy and Graves' hyperthyroidism. For repertoire sequencing, the TCR beta CDR3 regions were amplified from RNA transcripts. After a first-round RT-PCR with HTBI primers, a second-round multiplex PCR was run. Each CDR3 protein gets one entry after TCRdb re-called the multiplex PCR reads with MiXCR. The data hold 350,000 or so distinct CDR3 sequences, with around a sixth observed a single time. The sample was peripheral blood. The receptors originated from an adult man with Graves' ophthalmopathy.

This clonotype was detected ten times or more. J is TRBJ2-5 and V is TRBV6-5, with D perhaps given as TRBD1 or TRBD2 (5 bases each). The V and J ends lost 4 bases and 4 bases respectively, with 13 bases between them. CDR3 length: 14 amino acids. CDR1 is MNHEY and CDR2 is SVGAGI in the germline V gene. CDR3 sequence: CASSLTGARETQYF. The CDR3 DNA is TGTGCCAGCAGTTTAACCGGGGCTCGAGAGACCCAGTACTTC.

The chain recombines TRBV19 with TRBJ2-7; 10 nucleotides agree with TRBD2. V lost 3 bases and J lost 5; bases outside the gene matches: 13. Germline V gene lookup returns CDR1 LNHDA and CDR2 SQIVND (reference sequence). The CDR3 has 17 residues. The CDR3 bases are TGTGCCAGTAGTATCATAAGCGGGGGGGCCTCCATGGACGAGCAGTACTTC. As protein: CASSIISGGASMDEQYF.

Ten or more counts support this clonotype. This chain uses TRBV5-1 with TRBJ1-6; D remains unclear. Per the germline V gene, CDR1 is SGHRS and CDR2 is YFSETQ. The CDR3 contains 16 residues. With 3 bases removed from V and 6 bases from J, the gap between germline ends came to 16 bases. Here the CDR3 reads CASSSGGGLGNSPLHF. CDR3 DNA sequence: TGCGCCAGCAGCTCCGGAGGCGGGTTAGGTAATTCACCCCTCCACTTT.